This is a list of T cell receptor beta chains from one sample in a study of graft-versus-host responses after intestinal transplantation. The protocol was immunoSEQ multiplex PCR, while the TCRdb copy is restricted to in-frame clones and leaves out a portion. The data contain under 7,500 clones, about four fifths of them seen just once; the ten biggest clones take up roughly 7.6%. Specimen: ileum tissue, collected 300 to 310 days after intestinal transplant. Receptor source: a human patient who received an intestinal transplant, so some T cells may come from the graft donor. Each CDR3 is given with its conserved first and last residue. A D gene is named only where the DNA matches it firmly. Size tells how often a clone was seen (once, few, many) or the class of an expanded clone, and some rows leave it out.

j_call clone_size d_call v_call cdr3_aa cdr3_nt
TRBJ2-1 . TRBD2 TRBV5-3 CARSWTSSYNEQFF TGTGCCAGAAGCTGGACTAGCTCCTACAATGAGCAGTTCTTC
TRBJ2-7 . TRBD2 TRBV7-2 CASSLDREGEQYF TGTGCCAGCAGCTTAGATCGGGAGGGCGAGCAGTACTTC
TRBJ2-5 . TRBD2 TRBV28 CASSGTSGPQETQYF TGTGCCAGCAGTGGGACTAGCGGGCCCCAAGAGACCCAGTACTTC
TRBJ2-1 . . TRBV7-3 CASSLGFYNEQFF TGTGCCAGCAGCTTGGGCTTCTACAATGAGCAGTTCTTC
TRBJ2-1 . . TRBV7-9 CASTTSDRFGNEQFF TGTGCCAGCACCACAAGCGACAGGTTTGGCAATGAGCAGTTCTTC
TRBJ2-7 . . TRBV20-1 CSARVNYEQYF TGCAGTGCTAGAGTCAACTACGAGCAGTACTTC
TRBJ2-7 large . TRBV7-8 CASSLGGGRIYEQYF TGTGCCAGCAGCCTAGGAGGCGGCAGAATCTACGAGCAGTACTTC
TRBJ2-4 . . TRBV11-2 CASSLNRENIQYF TGTGCCAGCAGCTTAAATAGGGAAAACATTCAGTACTTC
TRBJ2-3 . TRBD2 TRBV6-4 CASSDVGEGIDTQYF TGTGCCAGCAGTGACGTTGGGGAGGGGATAGATACGCAGTATTTT
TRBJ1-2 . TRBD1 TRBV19 CASSIIRDRVHGYTF TGTGCCAGTAGTATTATTCGGGACAGGGTGCATGGCTACACCTTC
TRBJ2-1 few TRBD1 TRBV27 CASFRDRTINEQFF TGTGCCAGCTTCCGGGACAGGACTATTAATGAGCAGTTCTTC
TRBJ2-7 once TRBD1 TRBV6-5 CASSSDRGLYEQYF TGTGCCAGCAGCTCCGACAGGGGGCTATACGAGCAGTACTTC
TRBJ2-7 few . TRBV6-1 CASSESTGTLYEQYF TGTGCCAGCAGTGAATCGACAGGAACCCTCTACGAGCAGTACTTC
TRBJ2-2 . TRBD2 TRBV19 CASSIVREGRNTGELFF TGTGCCAGTAGTATTGTACGGGAGGGCCGGAACACCGGGGAGCTGTTTTTT
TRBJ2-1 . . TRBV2 CASSEGQIGRTYNEQFF TGTGCCAGCAGTGAAGGACAGATAGGACGCACATACAATGAGCAGTTCTTC
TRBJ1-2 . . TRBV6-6 CASSFRAGYGGYTF TGTGCCAGCAGCTTCAGGGCCGGGTACGGTGGCTACACCTTC
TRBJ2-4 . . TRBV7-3 CASSSGLRKNIQYF TGTGCCAGCAGCTCGGGACTGAGAAAAAACATTCAGTACTTC
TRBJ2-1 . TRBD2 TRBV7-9 CASSFGLAGASYNEQFF TGTGCCAGCAGCTTTGGACTAGCGGGGGCCTCCTACAATGAGCAGTTCTTC
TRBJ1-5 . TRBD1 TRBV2 CASSAEGAGNQPQHF TGTGCCAGCAGTGCGGAGGGGGCGGGCAATCAGCCCCAGCATTTT
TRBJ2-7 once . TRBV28 CASSPHYYEQYF TGTGCCAGCAGTCCCCACTACTACGAGCAGTACTTC
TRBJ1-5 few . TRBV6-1 CASSEIGSQYQPQHF TGTGCCAGCAGTGAAATCGGAAGCCAGTATCAGCCCCAGCATTTT
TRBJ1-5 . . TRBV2 CASSIGRGNQPQHF TGTGCCAGCAGTATAGGCAGGGGCAATCAGCCCCAGCATTTT
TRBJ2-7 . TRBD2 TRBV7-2 CASSSGLGYEQYF TGTGCCAGCAGCTCTGGACTAGGGTACGAGCAGTACTTC
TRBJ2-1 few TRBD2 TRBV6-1 CASSEASGSYNEQFF TGTGCCAGCAGTGAAGCTAGCGGGAGCTACAATGAGCAGTTCTTC
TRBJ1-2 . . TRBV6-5 CASRHLGDGYTF TGTGCCAGCAGACACCTGGGGGATGGCTACACCTTC
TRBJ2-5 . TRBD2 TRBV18 CASSISGTSQETQYF TGTGCCAGCTCAATATCCGGGACTAGCCAAGAGACCCAGTACTTC
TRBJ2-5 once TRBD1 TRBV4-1 CASSPTTGAGETQYF TGCGCCAGCAGCCCCACAACAGGGGCCGGGGAGACCCAGTACTTC
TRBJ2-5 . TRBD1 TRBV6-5 CASSPSPGQGETQYF TGTGCCAGCAGCCCATCACCGGGACAGGGAGAGACCCAGTACTTC
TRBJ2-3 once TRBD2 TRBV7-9 CASSTGSGDLGTDTQYF TGTGCCAGCAGCACCGGGAGCGGGGATCTAGGCACAGATACGCAGTATTTT
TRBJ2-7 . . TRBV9 CASSEGGGGEQYF TGTGCCAGCAGCGAGGGAGGGGGCGGCGAGCAGTACTTC
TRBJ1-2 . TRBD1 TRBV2 CARNRGNYGYTF TGTGCCAGAAACAGGGGCAACTATGGCTACACCTTC
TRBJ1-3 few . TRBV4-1 CASSQFPTGPGNTIYF TGCGCCAGCAGCCAATTCCCTACAGGTCCTGGAAACACCATATATTTT
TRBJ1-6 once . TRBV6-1 CASSEQENSPLHF TGTGCCAGCAGTGAACAGGAAAATTCACCCCTCCACTTT
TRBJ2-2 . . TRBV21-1 CASSPTRPQNTGELFF TGTGCCAGCAGTCCAACCCGTCCACAGAACACCGGGGAGCTGTTTTTT
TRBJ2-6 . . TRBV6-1 CASSAGLWEQSRANVLTF TGTGCCAGCAGTGCAGGACTGTGGGAACAAAGTCGGGCCAACGTCCTGACTTTC
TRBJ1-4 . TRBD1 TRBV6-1 CASSEGTGVEKLFF TGTGCCAGCAGTGAAGGGACAGGGGTTGAAAAACTGTTTTTT
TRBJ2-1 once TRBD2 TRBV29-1 CSVGTGGSEQFF TGCAGCGTTGGAACGGGAGGGAGTGAGCAGTTCTTC
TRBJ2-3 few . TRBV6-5 CASSPEEGWDTQYF TGTGCCAGCAGTCCGGAGGAGGGGTGGGATACGCAGTATTTT
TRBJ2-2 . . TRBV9 CASSILQGGLNTGELFF TGTGCCAGCAGCATTCTCCAGGGAGGTCTTAATACCGGGGAGCTGTTTTTT
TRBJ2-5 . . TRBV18 CASSPRRRTTVQETQYF TGTGCCAGCTCACCAAGACGGAGGACAACGGTCCAAGAGACCCAGTACTTC
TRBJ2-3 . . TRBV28 CASRGGGPAGVRRSTDTQYF TGTGCCAGCAGGGGAGGGGGCCCAGCGGGAGTAAGGAGAAGCACAGATACGCAGTATTTT
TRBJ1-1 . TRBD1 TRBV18 CASSPQGATEAFF TGTGCCAGCTCACCACAGGGGGCCACTGAAGCTTTCTTT
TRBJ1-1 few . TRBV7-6 CASSLDNTEAFF TGTGCCAGCAGCTTAGACAACACTGAAGCTTTCTTT
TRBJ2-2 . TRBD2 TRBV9 CASSVGGSPGELFF TGTGCCAGCAGCGTGGGGGGGAGCCCCGGGGAGCTGTTTTTT
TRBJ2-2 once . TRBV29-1 CSGKGVHYTGELFF TGCAGCGGGAAGGGAGTCCACTACACCGGGGAGCTGTTTTTT
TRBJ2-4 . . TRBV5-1 CASTKGSGGGYIQYF TGCGCCAGCACCAAAGGGTCAGGGGGAGGATATATTCAGTACTTC
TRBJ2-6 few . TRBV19 CASSDLSGANVLTF TGTGCCAGTAGTGACCTCTCTGGGGCCAACGTCCTGACTTTC
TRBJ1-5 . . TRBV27 CASRMGRINQPQHF TGTGCCAGCAGGATGGGACGGATCAATCAGCCCCAGCATTTT
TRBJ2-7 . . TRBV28 CASSLSGYEQYF TGTGCCAGCAGTTTATCGGGGTACGAGCAGTACTTC
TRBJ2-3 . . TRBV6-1 CASSERAARSTDTQYF TGTGCCAGCAGTGAACGGGCGGCTAGGAGCACAGATACGCAGTATTTT
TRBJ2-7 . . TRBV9 CASSVGVGEIYEQYF TGTGCCAGCAGCGTAGGGGTAGGGGAAATCTACGAGCAGTACTTC
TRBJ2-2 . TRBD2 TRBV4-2 CASSQDPGLATGELFF TGTGCCAGCAGCCAAGATCCGGGACTAGCGACCGGGGAGCTGTTTTTT
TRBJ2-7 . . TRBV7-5 CARTYGVTGAISYEQYF TGTGCCAGAACTTATGGGGTCACAGGGGCGATCTCCTACGAGCAGTACTTC
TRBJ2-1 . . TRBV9 CASSVGLWAEEQFF TGTGCCAGCAGCGTCGGCCTCTGGGCGGAGGAGCAGTTCTTC
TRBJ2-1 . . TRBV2 CASSEGLRLHNEQFF TGTGCCAGCAGTGAAGGACTTCGACTACACAATGAGCAGTTCTTC
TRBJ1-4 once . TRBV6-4 CASSVGRGREEKLFF TGTGCCAGCAGTGTAGGAAGGGGGAGAGAGGAAAAACTGTTTTTT
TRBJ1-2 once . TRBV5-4 CASSLGEGRIYGYTF TGTGCCAGCAGCTTGGGAGAAGGACGGATCTATGGCTACACCTTC
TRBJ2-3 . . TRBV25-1 CASTGYFTDTQYF TGTGCCAGCACAGGGTATTTCACAGATACGCAGTATTTT
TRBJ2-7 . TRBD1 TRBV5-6 CASTYTGGYEQYF TGTGCCAGCACGTATACAGGGGGCTACGAGCAGTACTTC